This record concerns one T cell receptor beta chain sequence. The table came from immunoSEQ multiplex PCR; TCRdb's copy has only in-frame clones and leaves some out. Of 150,000 to 200,000 clones listed, around 85% are singletons. V dropped 0 bases and J dropped 9 bases, with 15 bases sitting between them. The CDR3 consists of 16 residues. These data are taken from a study of blood T cell repertoires in COVID-19. Turning to the study itself: Acute and convalescent COVID-19 specimens originated in the United States, Italy and Spain. Sources were T cells, B-cell-depleted T cells, or PBMCs; the material itself was cDNA or gDNA.

The sequenced material came from peripheral blood. The source of this sequence is a man aged 70 or older with active or convalescent COVID-19. The chain uses TRBV23-1 and TRBJ1-6, with D possibly TRBD1 on 5 matching bases. TRBV23-1 is reported as an ORF; its role is uncertain. CDR3 in amino acids: CASSQSSQGAVSPLHF. DNA of the CDR3: TGCGCCAGCAGTCAATCGTCCCAGGGCGCCGTTTCACCCCTCCACTTT.